This passage covers 6 T cell receptor beta chains from one sample sequenced in a study of cytomegalovirus exposure and HLA in healthy donors. PCR involved 60 Vbeta and 13 Jbeta primers. Clones were read by immunoSEQ multiplex PCR, and TCRdb kept only the in-frame ones, dropping some. The sample consists of tens of thousands of clones, 60% to 80% of them appearing once. Source material: PBMCs. These receptors all come from a woman aged 50 to 60 in good health and CMV-seropositive.

This clone was found a few times. V is TRBV5-4 and J is TRBJ2-3; TRBD1 matches 7 bases. The CDR3 is 13 residues long. Trimming at V came to 4 bases and at J to 10 bases, leaving 9 bases not matched to a gene. Germline V CDR1 and CDR2: SGHNT, YYREEE (reference sequence). The CDR3 nucleotides read TGTGCCAGCAGCCTCAGCTCTCAGGGGGCGCAGTATTTT. This codes for CASSLSSQGAQYF.

The chain joins TRBV30 to TRBJ1-4; a possible D gene is TRBD1 (6 bases). Per the germline V gene, CDR1 is GTSNPN and CDR2 is SVGIG (reference sequence). V was shortened by 0 bases and J by 8 bases, with 13 bases between the two germline ends. The CDR3 covers 14 residues. CDR3 sequence reads: CAWSVQRTVEKLFF. The CDR3 coding sequence is TGTGCCTGGAGTGTACAACGGACAGTCGAAAAACTGTTTTTT.

This clone came up once. The chain recombines TRBV5-1 with TRBJ1-5; TRBD1 matches at 9 bases. J lost 4 bases, V lost 0 bases, and 5 bases had no gene match. This CDR3 region has 16 residues. Germline CDR1 SGHRS, CDR2 YFSETQ. Written as DNA, the CDR3 is TGCGCCAGCAGCTTGGGGACAGGGGTATTGAATCAGCCCCAGCATTTT. It yields the protein CASSLGTGVLNQPQHF.

This clone was seen only a few times. The chain carries TRBV10-3 and TRBJ1-2; the match to TRBD1 covers 7 bases. The J segment lost 4 bases and the V segment lost 7 bases, leaving 18 bases of the junction unmatched. The CDR3 has 17 amino acids. CDR1 and CDR2 from the germline V gene are ENHRY and SYGVKD. CDR3 residues: CAITSIGGAGAVYGYTF. For the CDR3, the DNA is TGTGCCATCACTTCCATAGGGGGCGCCGGGGCTGTCTATGGCTACACCTTC.

As DNA, the CDR3 is TGTGCCAGCGATACTGTCGGGAGGGAGACGTTCTTC. Amino acids: CASDTVGRETFF. The V gene is TRBV2, the J gene TRBJ2-1, with 8 bases aligning to TRBD2. The CDR3 loop spans 12 amino acids. Germline V gene data show CDR1 as SNHLY and CDR2 as FYNNEI. Unmatched junction bases numbered 12, after V lost 8 bases and J lost 15 bases.

The chain couples TRBV9 to TRBJ2-1; 7 nucleotides line up with TRBD2. V trimming: 7 bases; J trimming: 7 bases; junction bases outside the gene matches: 5. The CDR3 totals 12 residues. In germline, CDR1 is SGDLS, CDR2 YYNGEE. CDR3 in DNA: TGTGCCAGCTCAGCGGGGTCTAATGAGCAGTTCTTC. Translated, it gives CASSAGSNEQFF.